These 7 T cell receptor beta chains were sequenced from one sample in a study of CD8+CD57+ T cells in acquired aplastic anemia. Profiling that covered TCR beta VDJ and CDR3 relied on genomic DNA as its template. TCRdb called the reads again in MiXCR, with one record for every CDR3 protein. The data show fewer than 200,000 distinct CDR3 sequences, with around 40% seen just once and under 1.2% held by the top ten. The sample comprised sorted CD4+, CD8+, or CD8+CD57+ T cells (not recorded which) from PBMCs. Every receptor here comes from a human donor in good health.

This chain joins TRBV15 and TRBJ2-6, with D unclear. Germline CDR1 reads LNHNV; CDR2 reads YYDKDF (reference sequence). The CDR3 has 16 residues. V shed 0 bases and J shed 0 bases, with 6 bases lying between them. The CDR3 reads CATSRDVSSGANVLTF. The CDR3 DNA reads as TGTGCCACCAGCAGAGATGTGAGCTCTGGGGCCAACGTCCTGACTTTC.

This clonotype appeared once. The CDR3 coding sequence is TGCAGTGCTAGGGTTTGGGAGCGCGATCAGTACTTC. Encoded protein: CSARVWERDQYF. The V gene is TRBV20-1, the J gene TRBJ2-7, with a tentative D call TRBD2 (5 bases). The CDR3 length is 12 residues. CDR1 and CDR2 (germline): DFQATT, SNEGSKA (reference sequence). Trimming took 3 bases from V and 10 from J, leaving 16 bases between them.

The chain employs TRBV4-2 and TRBJ1-6; D remains unclear. The V gene lost 0 bases and the J gene lost 9 bases, with 12 bases spanning the gap. The CDR3 has 15 amino acids. The germline gives CDR1 LGHNA, CDR2 YNFKEQ. The CDR3 is CASSQEPNSPSPLHF. DNA of the CDR3: TGTGCCAGCAGCCAAGAGCCCAATTCCCCTTCACCCCTCCACTTT.

This clonotype showed up many times. The chain is built from TRBV7-2 and TRBJ2-7, with TRBD2 identical over 7 bases. The CDR3 totals 13 residues. Germline V gene data show CDR1 as SGHTA and CDR2 as FQGNSA. With V trimmed by 11 bases and J by 7 bases, 14 bases remained unmatched. The DNA for the CDR3 is TGTGCCTCCAGGGCGAGCGGGGTTGTTGAGCAGTACTTC. Encoded protein: CASRASGVVEQYF.

This clonotype was seen a handful of times. This rearrangement joins TRBV27 to TRBJ2-1, with D unclear. Germline lookup yields CDR1 MNHEY and CDR2 SMNVEV (reference sequence). The ends were cut back, 6 bases at V and 7 bases at J, with 7 bases in the middle. This CDR3 is 11 amino acids long. For the CDR3, the DNA is TGTGCCAGCAGACAATGGAATGAGCAGTTCTTC. This sequence encodes CASRQWNEQFF.

The chain combines TRBV19 with TRBJ2-5, with TRBD2 identical over 7 bases. This CDR3 region has 13 residues. V lost 8 bases to trimming and J lost 3 bases; unmatched junction nucleotides: 6. CDR1 is LNHDA and CDR2 is SQIVND in the germline V gene (reference sequence). For the CDR3, the DNA is TGTGCCAGTCGTGATGGGACTAAAGAGACCCAGTACTTC. Translation gives CASRDGTKETQYF.

The gene calls are TRBV24-1 and TRBJ2-2; D is unclear. V lost 4 bases, J lost 8 bases, and 10 bases lay in between. Germline V CDR1 and CDR2: KGHDR, SFDVKD. The CDR3 extends over 13 amino acids. The CDR3 DNA sequence: TGTGCCACCAGTGACCAAGAGACAGGGGAGCTGTTTTTT. Amino acids: CATSDQETGELFF.